Below, 3 T cell receptor beta chains from the same sample are listed, as sequenced in a study of cytomegalovirus exposure and HLA in healthy donors. Researchers ran the PCR with 60 Vbeta and 13 Jbeta primers. Method: immunoSEQ multiplex PCR; TCRdb's copy keeps in-frame clones and lacks some. The sample shows roughly 250,000 clones, about 80% of them seen only once. The sequencing input was PBMCs. All receptors come from a girl aged 2-15 years in good health and CMV-seronegative.

The chain carries TRBV5-4 and TRBJ2-1, with D possibly matching TRBD1 (6 bases). V dropped 2 bases and J dropped 3 bases, with 12 bases sitting between them. This CDR3 has 15 residues. Germline V CDR1 and CDR2: SGHNT, YYREEE (reference sequence). The CDR3 bases are TGTGCCAGCAGCTTACAGGGACGGAGCTACAATGAGCAGTTCTTC. Protein: CASSLQGRSYNEQFF.

The chain recombines TRBV30 with TRBJ2-2, with D perhaps TRBD2 (6 bases). Looked up from germline, CDR1 is GTSNPN and CDR2 is SVGIG (reference sequence). With 3 bases removed from V and 1 base from J, the gap between germline ends came to 12 bases. CDR3 size: 15 residues. The CDR3 DNA follows: TGTGCCTGGAGGACTAGAGTAATGAACACCGGGGAGCTGTTTTTT. Protein: CAWRTRVMNTGELFF.

This sequence joins TRBV6-6 and TRBJ1-5; 7 bases are a match to TRBD1. Trimming cost V 5 bases and J 8 bases; bases outside gene matches: 12. The CDR3 extends over 15 amino acids. Germline CDR1 MNHNY, CDR2 SVGAGI (reference sequence). CDR3 sequence reads: CASSARQGYEEPQHF. The CDR3 region has the DNA TGTGCCAGCAGTGCGCGACAGGGCTATGAGGAGCCCCAGCATTTT.